Described below is a single T cell receptor (beta chain) sequence and its context. Its antigen is undetermined. The data were obtained in a study of shared clonotypes between healthy human individuals. Study observations and caveats: Several donors shared around 5.2% of their naive CD4 clonotypes.

Repertoires were generated with immunoSEQ multiplex PCR, while TCRdb's copy carries only in-frame clones and drops some. The table has roughly 1,000,000 clones, 75% to 85% seen once. Trimming took 4 bases from V and 5 from J, leaving 11 bases between them. There are 13 residues in the CDR3. The germline V gene encodes CDR1 MNHNY and CDR2 SVGAGI (reference sequence). The rearrangement links TRBV6-6 to TRBJ2-5; D gene unclear. Sample: memory CD4+ T cells from PBMCs. Specified subset: CD45RA-negative fraction. The source is a man younger than 35 in good health. Some clones in this sample may be carry-over from other donors' samples. The DNA of the CDR3 is TGTGCCAGCAGTTCCCGGTCCTCCGAGACCCAGTACTTC. Translating gives CASSSRSSETQYF.